The source of this TCR beta chain is a study of blood T cell repertoires in COVID-19. Study-level background: From the United States, Italy and Spain came samples of acute and convalescent COVID-19. T cells, B-cell-depleted T cells, or PBMCs supplied cDNA or gDNA.

The repertoire was sequenced with immunoSEQ multiplex PCR; TCRdb's copy has only in-frame clones and lacks some. The sample includes about 160,000 clones, 85% of them seen just once. In germline, CDR1 is MGHDK, CDR2 SYGVNS. There are 15 residues in the CDR3. V shed 7 bases and J shed 4 bases, with 16 bases lying between them. The rearrangement uses TRBV25-1 and TRBJ2-2, with D uncertain. Specimen: peripheral blood. The sequence came from a middle-aged man with acute or convalescent COVID-19. DNA of the CDR3: TGTGCCAGCACAGGCAGTTTTGGGCCCACCGGGGAGCTGTTTTTT. Translated: CASTGSFGPTGELFF.